Shown below are 21 T cell receptor beta chains from a single sample sequenced in a study of technical replicates of blood from a handful of donors. The assay was immunoSEQ multiplex PCR, and TCRdb's table has in-frame clones only and misses some. Of about 84,000 clones in the sample, about nine tenths were seen once. Source material: T cells isolated from PBMCs. The receptors shown here come from a human donor in good health.

The chain links TRBV13 to TRBJ2-5; 8 bases fit TRBD2. The CDR3 has 16 amino acids. Germline V gene lookup returns CDR1 PRHDT and CDR2 FYEKMQ (reference sequence). The J segment lost 2 bases and the V segment lost 5 bases, leaving 10 bases of the junction unmatched. The CDR3 reads CASSPIRGGQQETQYF. CDR3 in DNA: TGTGCCAGCAGCCCCATCCGGGGGGGACAACAAGAGACCCAGTACTTC.

The chain carries TRBV28 and TRBJ2-3, with unresolved D. The germline V and J ends were trimmed by 5 bases and 7 bases, with 16 bases remaining between them. Germline CDR1 reads MDHEN; CDR2 reads SYDVKM. This CDR3 is 14 amino acids long. DNA of the CDR3: TGTGCCAGCAGTCCGCCGGAGTCTCCCTATACGCAGTATTTT. This codes for CASSPPESPYTQYF.

This clone was seen once. This rearrangement joins TRBV19 to TRBJ1-5, with a possible D match to TRBD1 (5 bases). V was shortened by 7 bases and J by 7 bases, with 17 bases between the two germline ends. In germline, CDR1 is LNHDA, CDR2 SQIVND (reference sequence). The CDR3 runs 14 residues. The chain's CDR3 is CASTFGGGEQPQHF. The CDR3 nucleotides read TGTGCCAGTACCTTCGGGGGAGGAGAGCAGCCCCAGCATTTT.

The chain uses TRBV27 and TRBJ2-5, with 9 bases aligning to TRBD1. Losses at the gene ends were 5 bases for V and 5 bases for J; bases not matched to a gene: 9. Per the germline V gene, CDR1 is MNHEY and CDR2 is SMNVEV (reference sequence). This CDR3 is 15 amino acids long. DNA for the CDR3: TGTGCCAGCAGTCGGGGGACAGGGCTTGCGGAGACCCAGTACTTC. It translates to CASSRGTGLAETQYF.

V gene TRBV28 combines with J gene TRBJ1-1; the D is unclear. Germline CDR1 and CDR2: MDHEN and SYDVKM. This CDR3 is 15 amino acids long. Trimming took 7 bases from V and 4 from J, leaving 19 bases between them. CDR3 in DNA: TGTGCCAGCACCCGAATCGGGGAAGGTCGCACTGAAGCTTTCTTT. This codes for CASTRIGEGRTEAFF. The full variable domain, completed using reference TRBV28 and TRBJ1-1, is DVKVTQSSRYLVKRTGEKVFLECVQDMDHENMFWYRQDPGLGLRLIYFSYDVKMKEKGDIPEGYSVSREKKERFSLILESASTNQTSMYLCASTRIGEGRTEAFFGQGTRLTVV.

CDR3 sequence (DNA): TGTGCCAGCAGTTTGCGGGTGAGCTCCTATAATTCACCCCTCCACTTT. Its translation: CASSLRVSSYNSPLHF. V and J are TRBV27 and TRBJ1-6; D ambiguous. This CDR3 has 16 residues. V was shortened by 3 bases and J by 0 bases, with 9 bases between the two germline ends. Germline loops: CDR1 MNHEY, CDR2 SMNVEV (reference sequence).

The chain links TRBV19 to TRBJ1-1, with D perhaps matching TRBD1 (6 bases). The CDR3 length is 15 residues. V lost 5 bases to trimming and J lost 1 base, with 14 bases between them. Germline values: CDR1 LNHDA, CDR2 SQIVND (reference sequence). The CDR3 nucleotides read TGTGCCAGTAGTCTGACTGGACAGCCGAACACTGAAGCTTTCTTT. It specifies CASSLTGQPNTEAFF.

The J gene is TRBJ2-7, the V gene TRBV10-2; TRBD1 agrees at 7 bases. Germline trimming cut 6 bases from V and 2 bases from J; bases unmatched to any gene: 7. This CDR3 comprises 14 residues. Germline loops: CDR1 WSHSY, CDR2 SAAADI. CDR3 bases: TGCGCCAGCAGGCCGGGACAGAGCCCCTACGAGCAGTACTTC. Its translation: CASRPGQSPYEQYF.

This clone was detected a few times. The chain combines TRBV28 with TRBJ1-1; TRBD1 agrees at 7 bases. J was trimmed by 3 bases and V by 6 bases; bases with no gene match: 7. Germline V CDR1 and CDR2: MDHEN, SYDVKM. The CDR3 consists of 14 residues. Written as DNA, the CDR3 is TGTGCCAGCAGCCTAGACAGGGAGTACACTGAAGCTTTCTTT. Its protein product is CASSLDREYTEAFF.

This chain links TRBV7-2 with TRBJ2-7, with TRBD1 identical over 7 bases. J was trimmed by 6 bases and V by 2 bases; bases with no gene match: 4. The germline gives CDR1 SGHTA, CDR2 FQGNSA. The CDR3 covers 13 residues. The CDR3: CASSLWGTAEQYF. The CDR3 DNA follows: TGTGCCAGCAGCTTATGGGGGACAGCCGAGCAGTACTTC. The whole variable domain, remainder taken from reference TRBV7-2 and TRBJ2-7, is GAGVSQSPSNKVTEKGKDVELRCDPISGHTALYWYRQSLGQGLEFLIYFQGNSAPDKSGLPSDRFSAERTGGSVSTLTIQRTQQEDSAVYLCASSLWGTAEQYFGPGTRLTVT.

The chain carries TRBV11-2 and TRBJ1-6; no reliable D call. Germline CDR1 reads SGHAT; CDR2 reads FQNNGV. CDR3 size: 14 residues. Trimming shortened V by 4 bases and J by 7 bases, and 11 bases separated the two germline ends. CDR3 bases: TGTGCCAGCAGCTCACCGACTGGGAATTCACCCCTCCACTTT. Encoded protein: CASSSPTGNSPLHF.

The chain is built from TRBV12-5 and TRBJ1-5; D is ambiguous. The germline V gene encodes CDR1 LGHNT and CDR2 FRNRAP. This CDR3 comprises 19 residues. The germline V and J ends were trimmed by 3 bases and 5 bases, with 26 bases remaining between them. CDR3 DNA: TGTGCTAGTGGTTTCGGGTTCATCAACACCGTGGAAGCCTATCAGCCCCAGCATTTT. It is translated as CASGFGFINTVEAYQPQHF.

The CDR3 reads CASSSQGAYEQYF. As DNA, the CDR3 is TGCGCCAGCAGCTCACAGGGGGCCTACGAGCAGTACTTC. The J gene is TRBJ2-7, the V gene TRBV4-1, with 8 bases fitting TRBD1. This CDR3 region has 13 residues. Germline lookup yields CDR1 MGHRA and CDR2 YSYEKL. J gave up 2 bases and V 5 bases, and 2 bases lay outside the gene matches.

This clone was found once. The chain joins TRBV11-2 to TRBJ2-7; maybe TRBD1 (5 bases). Trimming cost V 4 bases and J 4 bases, with 17 bases left between them. This CDR3 is built from 15 residues. Per the germline V gene, CDR1 is SGHAT and CDR2 is FQNNGV. DNA of the CDR3: TGTGCCAGCAGCTCCGTTTTGGGGCGTTGGTACGAGCAGTACTTC. Amino acid sequence: CASSSVLGRWYEQYF.

The chain uses TRBV2 and TRBJ1-5; D perhaps matches TRBD1 (5 bases). Germline V gene data show CDR1 as SNHLY and CDR2 as FYNNEI. The CDR3 loop spans 14 amino acids. Trimming took off 11 bases at V and 2 bases at J, with 16 bases between the two ends. This CDR3 is CASRGGFGNQPQHF. For the CDR3, the DNA is TGTGCCTCACGGGGGGGTTTTGGCAATCAGCCCCAGCATTTT.

The V gene is TRBV4-1, the J gene TRBJ1-2; 9 bases map to TRBD1. Germline V gives CDR1 MGHRA, CDR2 YSYEKL. The CDR3 has 14 amino acids. Trimming removed 4 bases from V and 4 bases from J; junction bases left unmatched: 4. The CDR3 reads CASSPGTGTYGYTF. CDR3 coding DNA: TGCGCCAGCAGCCCTGGGACAGGGACCTATGGCTACACCTTC.

The V call is TRBV10-1, the J call TRBJ1-6; D is perhaps TRBD1 (6 bases). The CDR3 covers 16 residues. The germline CDR1 and CDR2 sequences are WNHNN and SYGVQD (reference sequence). Trimming took off 2 bases at V and 10 bases at J, with 18 bases between the two ends. The CDR3 is CASSEGTSGVGSPLHF. As DNA, the CDR3 is TGCGCCAGCAGTGAGGGGACCTCAGGGGTAGGGTCACCCCTCCACTTT.

The chain has TRBV30 and TRBJ1-6; no reliable D call. This CDR3 spans 13 amino acids. The germline CDR1 and CDR2 sequences are GTSNPN and SVGIG (reference sequence). The ends were cut back, 3 bases at V and 9 bases at J, with 12 bases in the middle. The CDR3 spells CAWRMLAPSPLHF. The CDR3, as DNA: TGTGCCTGGAGAATGTTGGCCCCTTCACCCCTCCACTTT.

The chain carries TRBV7-5 and TRBJ2-3; the tabulated D call, TRBD2, remains unverified against the DNA. TRBV7-5 represents a pseudogene. This CDR3 is 16 amino acids long. CDR3 amino acids: CVRSLVGGGCPDTQYF. In DNA form, the CDR3 reads TGTGTCAGAAGCTTAGTCGGGGGAGGGTGCCCAGATACGCAGTATTTT.

The chain joins TRBV27 to TRBJ1-2; possible D gene TRBD1, 5 bases. The CDR3 covers 13 residues. CDR1 MNHEY and CDR2 SMNVEV come from the germline V gene (reference sequence). The V gene lost 2 bases and the J gene lost 5 bases, with 9 bases spanning the gap. The CDR3, as DNA: TGTGCCAGCAGTTTAACAGGAGTTTATGGCTACACCTTC. The encoded protein is CASSLTGVYGYTF.

The chain recombines TRBV29-1 with TRBJ2-7; TRBD1 is a possible D gene (5 bases). The CDR3 loop spans 12 amino acids. Trimming took 1 base from V and 6 from J, leaving 10 bases between them. Germline V gene lookup returns CDR1 SQVTM and CDR2 ANQGSEA. CDR3 nucleotide sequence: TGCAGCGTTGAAGGACAGTACGGCGAGCAGTACTTC. This translates into CSVEGQYGEQYF.